This entry lists 29 T cell receptor beta chains sequenced from one sample in a study of brain T cells in children with intractable seizures. Time point noted: blood from clinic visit 5 months post-surgery; TSC patient then seizure free. Repertoires were generated with immunoSEQ multiplex PCR, while TCRdb's copy carries only in-frame clones and drops some. Of approximately 330,000 clones listed, over 85% are singletons. This specimen was peripheral blood, taken roughly 5 months after surgery. All receptors come from a boy younger than two with tuberous sclerosis and intractable seizures.

This clone is a singleton in its sample. The chain is built from TRBV12-3 or TRBV12-4 and TRBJ1-1, with 8 positions matching TRBD1. Trimming removed 6 bases from V and 2 bases from J; junction bases left unmatched: 2. This CDR3 is 13 amino acids long. The CDR3 loop reads CASSDRGNTEAFF. In DNA form, the CDR3 reads TGTGCCAGCAGCGACAGGGGTAACACTGAAGCTTTCTTT.

The rearrangement uses TRBV11-2 and TRBJ2-7, with TRBD1 matching 9 bases. Looked up from germline, CDR1 is SGHAT and CDR2 is FQNNGV. The junction had 2 bases not matched to a gene; V was cut back by 0 bases and J by 2 bases. The CDR3 spans 15 residues. Written as DNA, the CDR3 is TGTGCCAGCAGCTTAGAGGGACAGGGAACCTACGAGCAGTACTTC. This encodes CASSLEGQGTYEQYF.

This chain links TRBV6-4 with TRBJ2-7; D perhaps matches TRBD1 (5 bases). V was trimmed by 6 bases and J by 0 bases, leaving 15 bases between them. Germline CDR1 reads MRHNA; CDR2 reads SNTAGT. CDR3 length: 15 amino acids. The CDR3 region is CASRDDSLSSYEQYF. CDR3 DNA sequence: TGTGCCAGCAGGGATGACAGCCTCTCCTCCTACGAGCAGTACTTC.

This chain joins TRBV7-9 and TRBJ2-2; TRBD2 is a possible D gene (7 bases). Germline V gives CDR1 SEHNR, CDR2 FQNEAQ (reference sequence). V lost 4 bases, J lost 3 bases, and 15 bases lay in between. CDR3 length: 16 amino acids. CDR3 sequence reads: CASSYPLGGDTGELFF. CDR3 DNA: TGTGCCAGCAGCTACCCCCTAGGGGGGGACACCGGGGAGCTGTTTTTT.

CDR3 DNA: TGTGCCAGCAGCCAGGACAGGGGGCGAAATCAGCCCCAGCATTTT. Residues: CASSQDRGRNQPQHF. This rearrangement joins TRBV2 to TRBJ1-5, with TRBD1 matching 11 bases. The junction had 5 bases not matched to a gene; V was cut back by 6 bases and J by 4 bases. The CDR3 is made up of 15 amino acids. The germline CDR1 and CDR2 sequences are SNHLY and FYNNEI. The full variable domain, with the rest looked up from reference TRBV2 and TRBJ1-5, is EPEVTQTPSHQVTQMGQEVILRCVPISNHLYFYWYRQILGQKVEFLVSFYNNEISEKSEIFDDQFSVERPDGSNFTLKIRSTKLEDSAMYFCASSQDRGRNQPQHFGDGTRLSIL.

This clone was observed once. This chain uses TRBV12-3 or TRBV12-4 with TRBJ1-1; D gene unclear. The V gene lost 2 bases and the J gene lost 3 bases, with 7 bases spanning the gap. The length of the CDR3 is 13 residues. In DNA, the CDR3 is TGTGCCAGCAGTTTATGGCGGGACACTGAAGCTTTCTTT. Residues: CASSLWRDTEAFF.

The J gene is TRBJ2-7, the V gene TRBV19, with 9 positions matching TRBD1. The CDR3 has 15 residues. With 3 bases clipped from V and 3 bases from J, the junction kept 6 bases outside the gene matches. Germline CDR1 LNHDA, CDR2 SQIVND (reference sequence). The CDR3 region is CASSIGQGRNYEQYF. The CDR3 coding sequence is TGTGCCAGTAGTATTGGACAGGGGAGAAACTACGAGCAGTACTTC.

This chain connects TRBV7-9 to TRBJ2-1, with a weak D call TRBD2 (6 bases). This CDR3 has 14 residues. The germline V gene has CDR1 SEHNR and CDR2 FQNEAQ (reference sequence). V dropped 3 bases and J dropped 10 bases, with 16 bases sitting between them. Here the CDR3 DNA reads TGTGCCAGCAGCTTCCCTCGGGGACGGGGGGAGCAGTTCTTC. Its protein product is CASSFPRGRGEQFF.

This clone was found a few times. J is TRBJ2-7 and V is TRBV19, with 9 bases aligning to TRBD1. Trimming removed 6 bases from V and 4 bases from J; junction bases left unmatched: 7. Germline V gene data show CDR1 as LNHDA and CDR2 as SQIVND (reference sequence). This CDR3 comprises 14 residues. DNA for the CDR3: TGTGCCAGTAGCCTCGGGACAGGGACTTACGAGCAGTACTTC. It encodes CASSLGTGTYEQYF.

A single count supports this clone. The chain combines TRBV15 with TRBJ1-6; D not resolved. The V end was cut by 0 bases, the J end by 6 bases, with 9 bases between. CDR1 and CDR2 (germline): LNHNV, YYDKDF (reference sequence). This CDR3 is 15 amino acids long. This CDR3 reads CATSRDRNSNSPLHF. The CDR3 nucleotides read TGTGCCACCAGCAGAGATCGGAACAGTAATTCACCCCTCCACTTT.

In DNA, the CDR3 is TGTGCCAGCAGCTTGATGAGGAGGGGCTATAATTCACCCCTCCACTTT. Its translation: CASSLMRRGYNSPLHF. V usage is TRBV5-6 and J usage is TRBJ1-6, with a weak D call TRBD1 (5 bases). CDR1 is SGHDT and CDR2 is YYEEEE in the germline V gene. This CDR3 is 16 amino acids long. V lost 1 base and J 3 bases, leaving 11 bases between the germline ends.

The genes are TRBV19 and TRBJ1-2, with unresolved D. With 4 bases removed from V and 8 bases from J, the gap between germline ends came to 5 bases. CDR3 length equals 10 residues. Per the germline V gene, CDR1 is LNHDA and CDR2 is SQIVND (reference sequence). This CDR3 is CASSSAGYTF. The CDR3 DNA is TGTGCCAGTAGTAGCGCGGGCTACACCTTC.

The rearrangement joins TRBV11-2 to TRBJ2-7, with D perhaps TRBD2 (5 bases). The CDR3 has 15 amino acids. The V end was cut by 2 bases, the J end by 2 bases, with 13 bases between. Looked up from germline, CDR1 is SGHAT and CDR2 is FQNNGV. The CDR3: CASSLSLVKPYEQYF. As DNA, the CDR3 is TGTGCCAGCAGCTTATCACTAGTCAAACCCTACGAGCAGTACTTC. Based on the CDR3 plus reference TRBV11-2 and TRBJ2-7, the full variable domain is EAGVAQSPRYKIIEKRQSVAFWCNPISGHATLYWYQQILGQGPKLLIQFQNNGVVDDSQLPKDRFSAERLKGVDSTLKIQPAKLEDSAVYLCASSLSLVKPYEQYFGPGTRLTVT.

This CDR3 reads CASRLQTGYQYF. The CDR3 DNA is TGTGCCAGTAGACTCCAAACAGGATACCAGTACTTC. The V gene is TRBV6-5, the J gene TRBJ2-7, with D possibly matching TRBD1 (5 bases). Per the germline V gene, CDR1 is MNHEY and CDR2 is SVGAGI. The V gene lost 9 bases and the J gene lost 10 bases, with 19 bases spanning the gap. The CDR3 is made up of 12 amino acids.

A word on this clone: Relative to the germline gene, one junction end is altered; a read error may explain this. The V gene is TRBV7-7, the J gene TRBJ2-2, with TRBD1 identical over 7 bases. CDR1 is SSHAT, CDR2 FNYEAQ, per germline (reference sequence). CDR3 length equals 16 residues. The CDR3 DNA sequence: TGTGCTAGCAGCCGCGACAGGGCATGGAAGACCGGGGAGCTGTTTTTT. Translation: CASSRDRAWKTGELFF.

The V and J genes are TRBV5-6 and TRBJ2-7; perhaps TRBD2 as D (5 bases). This CDR3 contains 14 residues. V was cut by 0 bases and J by 3 bases, with 10 bases left in between. The germline V gene has CDR1 SGHDT and CDR2 YYEEEE. The CDR3 is CASSLVGSNYEQYF. CDR3 DNA: TGTGCCAGCAGCTTGGTTGGGAGCAACTACGAGCAGTACTTC.

This clone came up once. The junction does not match germline at one end; this may be a read error. The V gene is TRBV5-1, the J gene TRBJ1-6; D may be TRBD1 (5 bases). Germline CDR1 and CDR2: SGHRS and YFSETQ. The CDR3 spans 15 residues. The CDR3 coding sequence is TGCGCCCGCAGCGCGGGGGGGGGTAATAATTCACCCCTCCACTTT. Protein: CARSAGGGNNSPLHF.

The chain employs TRBV7-9 and TRBJ1-3; TRBD1 matches at 9 bases. The CDR3 contains 16 residues. V shed 5 bases, J shed 2 bases, and the junction held 7 bases outside the gene matches. The germline gives CDR1 SEHNR, CDR2 FQNEAQ (reference sequence). The CDR3 sequence: CASSPSGTGTGNTIYF. For the CDR3, the DNA is TGTGCCAGCAGCCCGTCCGGGACAGGGACTGGAAACACCATATATTTT.

This chain uses TRBV27 with TRBJ1-1, with D maybe TRBD1 (5 bases). Germline CDR1 and CDR2: MNHEY and SMNVEV (reference sequence). The V end lost 5 bases, the J end lost 1 base, and 8 bases lay between the germline ends. The CDR3 is 13 residues long. The CDR3 reads CASSPGPNTEAFF. CDR3 nucleotide sequence: TGTGCCAGCAGTCCGGGGCCGAACACTGAAGCTTTCTTT.

The chain combines TRBV3-1 (or the pseudogene TRBV3-2) with TRBJ2-7; no clear D. There are 14 residues in the CDR3. The V end lost 3 bases, the J end lost 3 bases, and 12 bases lay between the germline ends. The germline gives CDR1 LGHDT, CDR2 YNNKEL (reference sequence). The CDR3 bases are TGTGCCAGCAGCCAGGAAGGCGGATTCTACGAGCAGTACTTC. Protein sequence: CASSQEGGFYEQYF.

The rearrangement joins TRBV11-2 to TRBJ2-7; 7 nucleotides agree with TRBD1. The germline CDR1 and CDR2 sequences are SGHAT and FQNNGV. The CDR3 sequence is 16 residues long. Trimming cost V 4 bases and J 1 base; bases outside gene matches: 10. The CDR3 coding sequence is TGTGCCAGCAGCTCCCACCGAGGGACAGATTCCTACGAGCAGTACTTC. Encoded protein: CASSSHRGTDSYEQYF.

This clone was detected only a few times. This chain links TRBV7-9 with TRBJ2-7, with 8 bases that match TRBD1. V was pared by 6 bases and J by 5 bases, with 12 bases of the junction left unmatched. Germline CDR1 is SEHNR and CDR2 is FQNEAQ (reference sequence). The CDR3 is 15 amino acids. CDR3 region: CASSHPGTGSNEQYF. CDR3 DNA: TGTGCCAGCAGTCATCCCGGGACAGGTTCCAACGAGCAGTACTTC.

CDR3 bases: TGTGCCAGCAGTTCAGACAACTTACTAGCCAAAAACATTCAGTACTTC. Translated: CASSSDNLLAKNIQYF. The J gene is TRBJ2-4, the V gene TRBV6-5; D unclear. The CDR3 spans 16 residues. CDR1 MNHEY and CDR2 SVGAGI come from the germline V gene. V lost 4 bases to trimming and J lost 0 bases, with 13 bases between them.

A note on this clone: One junction end does not reproduce the germline sequence, and a read error may be involved. The gene calls are TRBV7-3 and TRBJ2-2; the D gene could be TRBD1 or TRBD2 (5 bases each). The CDR3 has 13 amino acids. CDR1 and CDR2 (germline): SGHTA, FQGTGA. The CDR3 sequence: CASSPRVTGELLF. CDR3 nucleotide sequence: TGTGCCAGCAGCCCCAGGGTTACCGGGGAGCTGCTTTTT.

The chain has TRBV7-2 and TRBJ2-7; TRBD1 matches at 9 bases. V lost 0 bases to trimming and J lost 1 base; unmatched junction nucleotides: 1. The CDR3 loop spans 15 amino acids. Germline loops: CDR1 SGHTA, CDR2 FQGNSA. CDR3 loop: CASSLAGTGSYEQYF. The CDR3 DNA is TGTGCCAGCAGCTTAGCGGGGACAGGGTCCTACGAGCAGTACTTC.

In its sample, this clone was seen once. The rearrangement links TRBV11-2 to TRBJ1-5, with D hard to call. The CDR3 runs 13 residues. Per germline, CDR1 SGHAT and CDR2 FQNNGV. V lost 4 bases and J 5 bases, leaving 9 bases between the germline ends. The CDR3 sequence: CASSSFGDQPQHF. The CDR3 nucleotides are TGTGCCAGCAGCTCCTTTGGGGATCAGCCCCAGCATTTT.

The chain carries TRBV11-3 and TRBJ2-7; tentatively, D is TRBD2 (7 bases). The CDR3 covers 15 residues. Trimming removed 5 bases from V and 5 bases from J, with 19 bases in between. The germline gives CDR1 SGHNT, CDR2 YENEEA. The CDR3 region is CASSDPWGGDNEQYF. DNA for the CDR3: TGTGCCAGCAGCGACCCGTGGGGGGGCGATAACGAGCAGTACTTC.

The rearrangement joins TRBV9 to TRBJ1-2; tentatively, D is TRBD1 (6 bases). The germline V gene has CDR1 SGDLS and CDR2 YYNGEE. V lost 3 bases to trimming and J lost 2 bases, with 11 bases between them. The CDR3 sequence is 14 residues long. CDR3 coding DNA: TGTGCCAGCAGCGGGGACATCTCAAACTATGGCTACACCTTC. Translating gives CASSGDISNYGYTF. Full variable domain (outside the CDR3, taken from reference TRBV9 and TRBJ1-2): DSGVTQTPKHLITATGQRVTLRCSPRSGDLSVYWYQQSLDQGLQFLIQYYNGEERAKGNILERFSAQQFPDLHSELNLSSLELGDSALYFCASSGDISNYGYTFGSGTRLTVV.

V is TRBV29-1 and J is TRBJ1-1; no clear D. The V gene lost 4 bases and the J gene lost 5 bases, with 17 bases spanning the gap. The CDR3 contains 14 residues. Germline CDR1 SQVTM, CDR2 ANQGSEA. CDR3 in amino acids: CSVVGGGGRTEAFF. The CDR3 DNA follows: TGCAGCGTTGTTGGTGGCGGCGGGAGAACTGAAGCTTTCTTT.